This record looks at one TCR beta chain sequence and its context. The antigen is not known. The entry originates in a study of cytomegalovirus exposure and HLA in healthy donors. The PCR employed 60 Vbeta primers together with 13 Jbeta primers. In the authors' workflow: Later, an analysis found about 80 million unique TCR beta chains, and 10 million to 11 million of these were shared. The protocol was immunoSEQ multiplex PCR, while the TCRdb copy is restricted to in-frame clones and leaves out a portion. That table is the source of V, J and clone size, and D and trimming were worked out from the DNA. Among around 130,000 clones listed, 75% to 85% were seen once. Study results and limitations: V- and J-gene trimming of TCR beta was linked (in a later analysis) to a missense DCLRE1C variant. HLA alleles were associated with around 17,000 TCR beta sequences in a later analysis at 0.05 false discovery rate.

With V trimmed by 5 bases and J by 5 bases, 8 bases remained unmatched. The CDR3 length is 15 residues. The germline V gene encodes CDR1 SGHTA and CDR2 FQGNSA. This TCR came from a man aged 35 to 55 in good health and CMV-seronegative. Sequenced input: PBMCs. The rearrangement links TRBV7-2 to TRBJ1-2, with 10 bases aligning to TRBD1. CDR3 sequence (DNA): TGTGCCAGCAGCACAAGACAGGGGGCTGGGTATGGCTACACCTTC. Translating gives CASSTRQGAGYGYTF.